This T cell receptor (beta chain) is drawn from a study of cytomegalovirus exposure and HLA in healthy donors. Study-wide findings and caveats: In the analysis, some V segments, TRBV6-2 and TRBV6-3 included, were excluded as indistinguishable.

Germline V gives CDR1 SGHRS, CDR2 YFSETQ. There are 15 residues in the CDR3. J was trimmed by 9 bases and V by 3 bases; bases with no gene match: 7. Comment on this clone: The antigen is undetermined.

The PCR used 60 Vbeta and 13 Jbeta primers. Sequencing used immunoSEQ multiplex PCR; TCRdb keeps in-frame clones, though not all of them. The sample holds 150,000 to 200,000 clones, around 84% seen once. This receptor was identified in a woman aged 45-60 years in good health and CMV-seropositive. The source material was PBMCs. The genes are TRBV5-1 and TRBJ2-1; 12 bases line up with TRBD1. The CDR3 DNA follows: TGCGCCAGCAGCTGGGACAGGGGGCGCGTGGGTGAGCAGTTCTTC. Amino acids: CASSWDRGRVGEQFF. Using reference TRBV5-1 and TRBJ2-1 for the parts outside the CDR3, the full variable domain is KAGVTQTPRYLIKTRGQQVTLSCSPISGHRSVSWYQQTPGQGLQFLFEYFSETQRNKGNFPGRFSGRQFSNSRSEMNVSTLELGDSALYLCASSWDRGRVGEQFFGPGTRLTVL.